This T cell receptor beta chain derives from a study of blood T cells in healthy people across ages. Study-wide findings and caveats: Per-million-T-cell TCR beta diversity fell roughly linearly with age.

The V and J ends lost 6 bases and 3 bases respectively, with 11 bases between them. The CDR3 covers 13 residues. Per germline, CDR1 KGHSH and CDR2 LQKENI. Next came a second PCR, run for about 7 to 12 cycles, which used a sample-barcoded 5' primer along with a J-beta primer mix. TCRdb re-called the 5' RACE reads with MiXCR, one entry per CDR3 protein. The top ten hold about 42% of the sample, which has roughly 800,000 distinct CDR3 sequences, 53% seen once. On this clonotype: Its antigen is as yet unknown.

The genes are TRBV18 and TRBJ2-5; tentatively, D is TRBD1 or TRBD2 (5 bases each). The TCR originated in a man at least 80 years old in good health. What was sequenced was blood. CDR3 nucleotide sequence: TGTGCCAGCTCCGACGGGACCAAAGAGACCCAGTACTTC. This gives the protein CASSDGTKETQYF.